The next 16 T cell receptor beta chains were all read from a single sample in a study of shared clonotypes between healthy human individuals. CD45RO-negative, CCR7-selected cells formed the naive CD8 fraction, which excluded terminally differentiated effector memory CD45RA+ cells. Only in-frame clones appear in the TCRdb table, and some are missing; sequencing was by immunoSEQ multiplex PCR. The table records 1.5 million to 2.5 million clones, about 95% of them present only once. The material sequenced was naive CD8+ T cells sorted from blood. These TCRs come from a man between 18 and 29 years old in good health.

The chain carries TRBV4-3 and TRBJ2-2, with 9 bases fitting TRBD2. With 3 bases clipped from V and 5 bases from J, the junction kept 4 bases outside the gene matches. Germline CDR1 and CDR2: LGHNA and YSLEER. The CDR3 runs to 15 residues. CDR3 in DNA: TGCGCCAGCAGCCAGGGACTAGCAGAAACCGGGGAGCTGTTTTTT. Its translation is CASSQGLAETGELFF.

CDR3 sequence: CASGERTTLNTEAFF. DNA of the CDR3: TGTGCCAGCGGGGAGAGGACAACTCTGAACACTGAAGCTTTCTTT. This chain connects TRBV6-1 to TRBJ1-1; possible D gene TRBD1, 5 bases. Germline loops: CDR1 MNHNS, CDR2 SASEGT. Deletions cut 8 bases from V and 0 bases from J, with 16 bases between. This CDR3 contains 15 residues.

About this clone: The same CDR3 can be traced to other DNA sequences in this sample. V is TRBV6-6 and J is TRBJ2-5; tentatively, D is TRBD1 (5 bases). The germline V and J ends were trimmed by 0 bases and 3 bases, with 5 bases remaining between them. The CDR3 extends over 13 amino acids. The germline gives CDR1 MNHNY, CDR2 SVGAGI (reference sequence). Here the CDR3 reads CASSYSGEETQYF. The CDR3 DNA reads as TGTGCCAGCAGTTACTCAGGGGAAGAGACCCAGTACTTC.

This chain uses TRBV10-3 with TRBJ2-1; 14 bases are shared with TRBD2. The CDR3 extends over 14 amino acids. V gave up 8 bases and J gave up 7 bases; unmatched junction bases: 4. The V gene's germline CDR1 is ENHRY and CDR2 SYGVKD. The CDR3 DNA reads TGTGCCATCTGGACTAGCGGGGGGTCAAATGAGCAGTTCTTC. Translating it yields CAIWTSGGSNEQFF.

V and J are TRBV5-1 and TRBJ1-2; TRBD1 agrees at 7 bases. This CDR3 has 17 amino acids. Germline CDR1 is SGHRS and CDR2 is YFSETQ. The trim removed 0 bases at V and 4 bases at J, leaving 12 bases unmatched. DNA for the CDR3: TGCGCCAGCAGCTTGGGGCCCGGGACAGAGATCCTCTATGGCTACACCTTC. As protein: CASSLGPGTEILYGYTF.

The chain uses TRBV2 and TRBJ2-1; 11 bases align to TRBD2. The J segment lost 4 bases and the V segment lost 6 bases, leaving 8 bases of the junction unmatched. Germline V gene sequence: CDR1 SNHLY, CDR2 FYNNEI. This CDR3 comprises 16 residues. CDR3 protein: CASSHTSGSGYNEQFF. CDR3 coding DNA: TGTGCCAGCAGCCACACTAGCGGGAGCGGATACAATGAGCAGTTCTTC.

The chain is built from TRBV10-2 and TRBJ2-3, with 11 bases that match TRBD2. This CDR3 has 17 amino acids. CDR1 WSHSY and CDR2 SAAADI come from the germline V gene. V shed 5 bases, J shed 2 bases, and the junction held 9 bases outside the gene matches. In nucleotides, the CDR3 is TGCGCCAGCAGTCCGGGGGGACTAGCGGCCTCCACAGATACGCAGTATTTT. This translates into CASSPGGLAASTDTQYF.

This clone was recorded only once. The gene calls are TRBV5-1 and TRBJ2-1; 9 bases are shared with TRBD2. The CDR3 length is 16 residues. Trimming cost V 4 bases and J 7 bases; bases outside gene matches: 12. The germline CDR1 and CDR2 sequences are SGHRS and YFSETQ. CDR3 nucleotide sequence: TGCGCCAGCAGCGCTAGCGGGGCGGGCCTTGGGAATGAGCAGTTCTTC. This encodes CASSASGAGLGNEQFF.

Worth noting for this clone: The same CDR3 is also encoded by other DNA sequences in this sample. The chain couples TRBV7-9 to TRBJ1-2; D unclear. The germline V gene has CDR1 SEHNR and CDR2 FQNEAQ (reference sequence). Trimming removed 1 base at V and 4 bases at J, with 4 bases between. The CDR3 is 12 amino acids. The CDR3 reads CASSLGGYGYTF. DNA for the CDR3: TGTGCCAGCAGCTTAGGAGGCTATGGCTACACCTTC.

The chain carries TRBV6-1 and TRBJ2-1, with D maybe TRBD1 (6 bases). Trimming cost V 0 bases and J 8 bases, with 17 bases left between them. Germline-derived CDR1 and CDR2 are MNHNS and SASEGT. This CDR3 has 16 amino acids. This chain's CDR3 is CASSEALVGAVDEQFF. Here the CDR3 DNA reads TGTGCCAGCAGTGAAGCGCTTGTGGGGGCTGTCGATGAGCAGTTCTTC.

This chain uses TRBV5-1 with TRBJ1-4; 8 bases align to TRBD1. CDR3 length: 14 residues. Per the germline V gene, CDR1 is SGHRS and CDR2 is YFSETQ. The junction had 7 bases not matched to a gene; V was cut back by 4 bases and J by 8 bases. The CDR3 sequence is CASSHGQGGEKLFF. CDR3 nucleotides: TGCGCCAGCAGCCACGGACAGGGCGGCGAAAAACTGTTTTTT.

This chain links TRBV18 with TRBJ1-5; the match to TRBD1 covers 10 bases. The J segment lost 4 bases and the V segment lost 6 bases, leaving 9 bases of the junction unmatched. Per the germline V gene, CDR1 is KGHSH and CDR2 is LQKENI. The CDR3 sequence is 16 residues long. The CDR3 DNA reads TGTGCCAGCTCCCCTCCCCCGGGACAGGGGAATCAGCCCCAGCATTTT. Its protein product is CASSPPPGQGNQPQHF.

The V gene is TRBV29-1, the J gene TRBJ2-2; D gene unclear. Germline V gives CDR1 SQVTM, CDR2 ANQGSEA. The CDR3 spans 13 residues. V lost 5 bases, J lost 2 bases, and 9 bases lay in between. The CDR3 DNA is TGCAGCGTTCTCCACATCAACACCGGGGAGCTGTTTTTT. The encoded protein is CSVLHINTGELFF.

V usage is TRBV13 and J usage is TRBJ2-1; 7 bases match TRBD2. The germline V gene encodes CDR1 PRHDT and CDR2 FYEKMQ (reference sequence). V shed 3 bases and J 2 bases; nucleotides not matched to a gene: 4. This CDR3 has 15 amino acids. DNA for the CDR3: TGTGCCAGCAGCTTGGAAGCGGGACCCTACAATGAGCAGTTCTTC. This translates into CASSLEAGPYNEQFF.

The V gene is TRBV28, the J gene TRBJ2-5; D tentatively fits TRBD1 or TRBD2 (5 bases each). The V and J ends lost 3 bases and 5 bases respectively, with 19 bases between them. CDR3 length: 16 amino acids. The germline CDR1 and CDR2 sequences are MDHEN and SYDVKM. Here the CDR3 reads CASSLGRGGRGETQYF. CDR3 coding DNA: TGTGCCAGCAGTTTGGGACGAGGTGGGCGAGGGGAGACCCAGTACTTC.

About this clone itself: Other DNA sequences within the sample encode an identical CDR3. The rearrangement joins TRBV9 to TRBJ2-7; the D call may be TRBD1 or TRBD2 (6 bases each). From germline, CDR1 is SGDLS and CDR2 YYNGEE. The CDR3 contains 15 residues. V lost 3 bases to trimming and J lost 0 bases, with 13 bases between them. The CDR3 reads CASSASPGASYEQYF. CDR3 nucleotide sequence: TGTGCCAGCAGCGCCTCCCCGGGGGCCTCCTACGAGCAGTACTTC. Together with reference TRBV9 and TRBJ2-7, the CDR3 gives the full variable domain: DSGVTQTPKHLITATGQRVTLRCSPRSGDLSVYWYQQSLDQGLQFLIQYYNGEERAKGNILERFSAQQFPDLHSELNLSSLELGDSALYFCASSASPGASYEQYFGPGTRLTVT.